This is a list of T cell receptor beta chains from one sample in a study of blood T cell repertoires in COVID-19. The repertoire was sequenced with immunoSEQ multiplex PCR; TCRdb's copy has only in-frame clones and lacks some. This table has roughly 160,000 clones, approximately 80% appearing once. Material for sequencing was PBMCs or T cells enriched from blood (not recorded which). These receptors all stem from a middle-aged man who had recovered from COVID-19. The CDR3 runs from the conserved cysteine through the conserved F or W. A D gene is named only where the DNA matches it firmly. Some rows mark clone size as missing; the rest say once, few, many or name a class of expanded clone.

TRBD1 TRBJ2-3 NA TRBV11-2 TGTGCCAGCAGTCAAAGGCAGGGGGCTACCACAGATACGCAGTATTTT CASSQRQGATTDTQYF
TRBD1 TRBJ1-3 once TRBV19 TGTGCCAGTATGCTGGGACAGGGGGCGTCTGGAAACACCATATATTTT CASMLGQGASGNTIYF
TRBD1 TRBJ1-1 NA TRBV27 TGTGCCACGTGCCGCGGGAGGGGGACAGGGGTTCGGGTAACTGAAGCTTTCTTT CATCRGRGTGVRVTEAFF
NA TRBJ1-2 NA TRBV5-1 TGCGCCAGCAGCTTGGACAGGGCGGATGGCTACACCTTC CASSLDRADGYTF
TRBD1 TRBJ2-1 NA TRBV9 TGTGCCAGCAGCGCCGGACAGGGTTCCTACAATGAGCAGTTCTTC CASSAGQGSYNEQFF
TRBD1 TRBJ1-4 NA TRBV29-1 TGCAGCTTCAACAGGGGCTGGGATGGCGAAAAACTGTTTTTT CSFNRGWDGEKLFF
NA TRBJ1-6 NA TRBV11-1 TGTGCCAGCAGCTTAGAATCTAGTTCACCCCTCCACTTT CASSLESSSPLHF
TRBD1 TRBJ2-1 NA TRBV10-3 TGTGCCATCAGTGAGTCTGGGCAGGGGGCCTACAATGAGCAGTTCTTC CAISESGQGAYNEQFF
NA TRBJ2-1 NA TRBV27 TGTGCCAGCACCTTAAGATTCCCGAGCTCCTACAATGAGCAGTTCTTC CASTLRFPSSYNEQFF
NA TRBJ2-7 NA TRBV5-1 TGCGCCAGCAGCTTGGGAAGCGGGTACTCCTACGAGCAGTACTTC CASSLGSGYSYEQYF
NA TRBJ1-2 NA TRBV5-1 TGCGCCAGCAGCTTGGAGGGGACTCGACCTGTTCTCACCTTC CASSLEGTRPVLTF
TRBD1 TRBJ1-5 NA TRBV2 TGTGCCAGCAACCTGGACAGGGGTAGCAATCAGCCCCAGCATTTT CASNLDRGSNQPQHF
NA TRBJ1-4 NA TRBV19 TGTGCCAGTAGTCATCTGCCGAAACGGAGCAATGAAAAACTGTTTTTT CASSHLPKRSNEKLFF
TRBD1 TRBJ2-3 NA TRBV5-1 TGCGCCAGCACCCTAGACAGGGGGAGCACAGATACGCAGTATTTT CASTLDRGSTDTQYF
NA TRBJ2-2 NA TRBV18 TGTGCCAGCTCACCACCTATGGGAGGACACGGGGAGCTGTTTTTT CASSPPMGGHGELFF
NA TRBJ1-2 NA TRBV28 TGTGCCAGCAACATCGCGGGCAGGGGACGTGGCTACACCTTC CASNIAGRGRGYTF
NA TRBJ2-5 few TRBV2 TGTGCCAGCAGGCCCATAGCAGGGGCAAGGGCGCCCCAGTACTTC CASRPIAGARAPQYF
NA TRBJ1-1 NA TRBV28 TGTGCCAGCAGTTTATCTAGGGGAACTGAAGCTTTCTTT CASSLSRGTEAFF
TRBD1 TRBJ1-4 NA TRBV9 TGTGCCAGCAGCGTAGGTTCCGGGACAGCCTATGAAAAACTGTTTTTT CASSVGSGTAYEKLFF
NA TRBJ1-2 few TRBV12-3/TRBV12-4 TGTGCCAGCAGTTTACGGTCAGGGGATGGCTACACCTTC CASSLRSGDGYTF
NA TRBJ2-4 once TRBV6-5 TGTGCCAGCTCCTACGGGGGTTCCAAAAACATTCAGTACTTC CASSYGGSKNIQYF
TRBD2 TRBJ2-7 NA TRBV5-5 TGTGCCAGCAGCTCGGGGGGGGCCGGGTCCGAGCAGTACTTC CASSSGGAGSEQYF
NA TRBJ1-1 NA TRBV7-8 TGTGCCAGCACCATGGGGGGGCCGAACACTGAAGCTTTCTTT CASTMGGPNTEAFF
TRBD2 TRBJ2-2 NA TRBV9 TGTGCCAGCAGCGTAGCTAGCGGGGGGGCATTTACCGGGGAGCTGTTTTTT CASSVASGGAFTGELFF
NA TRBJ1-2 NA TRBV4-1 TGCGCCAGCAGCCAACCCGTACAGGGTAAGCGCTATGGCTACACCTTC CASSQPVQGKRYGYTF
NA TRBJ1-6 NA TRBV19 TGTGCCAGTAGTATAACGGTCTCCTATAATTCACCCCTCCACTTT CASSITVSYNSPLHF
TRBD1 TRBJ2-7 NA TRBV19 TGTGCCAGTTCCCGTGGACAGGGAAGAATGTACGAGCAGTACTTC CASSRGQGRMYEQYF
TRBD1 TRBJ1-3 NA TRBV4-2 TGTGCCAGCAGCCAGGACGGACAGGGGGTTGGAAACACCATATATTTT CASSQDGQGVGNTIYF
NA TRBJ1-1 once TRBV11-1 TGTGCCAGCAGATGGCGGATGAACACTGAAGCTTTCTTT CASRWRMNTEAFF
TRBD2 TRBJ2-5 NA TRBV6-2/TRBV6-3 TGTGCCAGCAGCCCGGGACTAGCGGGCCTACGGGAGACCCAGTACTTC CASSPGLAGLRETQYF
NA TRBJ1-5 NA TRBV5-6 TGTGCCAGCAGCTTGACAGGCGGTCAGCCCCAGCATTTT CASSLTGGQPQHF
TRBD1 TRBJ2-7 NA TRBV11-2 TGTGCCAGCAGCTTTGGGACAGCCCTATACGAGCAGTACTTC CASSFGTALYEQYF
NA TRBJ1-1 NA TRBV10-2 TGCGCCAGCTCGCCCGACGCAGGTGAAGCTTTCTTT CASSPDAGEAFF
TRBD1 TRBJ2-7 NA TRBV27 TGTGCCAGCAGTTTATCAGGGACAGGGTATCCCTACGAGCAGTACTTC CASSLSGTGYPYEQYF
NA TRBJ2-5 few TRBV7-2 TGTGCCAGCAGCTCAGGTAGCGGAATAGCGACCCAGTACTTC CASSSGSGIATQYF
NA TRBJ1-1 NA TRBV5-5 TGTGCCAGCAGCTTGGAAACAGGGATTCGGCGGAACACTGAAGCTTTCTTT CASSLETGIRRNTEAFF
NA TRBJ1-4 NA TRBV2 TGTGCCAGCAGTGGTACAGGGACCTATGGAAAACTGTTTTTT CASSGTGTYGKLFF
TRBD2 TRBJ2-3 NA TRBV4-2 TGTGCCAGCAGCCAAGTAATACTTGGACTAGCGGGGGGTGAAGGGTTGGGAGATACGCAGTATTTT CASSQVILGLAGGEGLGDTQYF
TRBD1 TRBJ1-1 NA TRBV6-2/TRBV6-3 TGTGCCAGCATCCCGGCTCGGACAGGGGGCGTAAGGGACACTGAAGCTTTCTTT CASIPARTGGVRDTEAFF
TRBD1 TRBJ2-7 NA TRBV6-5 TGTGCCACAGTGGACAGGAGCTCCTACGAGCAGTACTTC CATVDRSSYEQYF
NA TRBJ1-2 NA TRBV19 TGTGCCAGTAGTCCAGAAGGCGGCCATGGCTACACCTTC CASSPEGGHGYTF
NA TRBJ1-1 NA TRBV2 TGTGCCGGCCAGACAGGCAGGGAGACTGAAGCTTTCTTT CAGQTGRETEAFF